Listed below are T cell receptor beta chains from one sample, sequenced in a study of T cell changes during pregnancy in multiple sclerosis. Profiling relied on immunoSEQ multiplex PCR, and the TCRdb table lists in-frame clones only, not all of them. Found here are some 97,000 clones, 85% to 95% of them singletons; the top ten hold over 0.8%. This specimen was peripheral blood, taken before pregnancy. The receptor set was obtained from a female donor with multiple sclerosis, enrolled in a pregnancy study. Both conserved end residues are part of each CDR3. D genes are given only for firm matches. Rows may omit the clone size; those that give it use once, few, many or a size class.

v_gene,abundance,d_gene,j_gene,CDR3nt,CDR3aa
TRBV28,-,-,TRBJ2-3,TGTGCCAGCAGCCCCATAGCGGAGGCCCCGACAGATACGCAGTATTTT,CASSPIAEAPTDTQYF
TRBV6-5,-,-,TRBJ2-7,TGTGCCAGCAGTTACAGGGACAACTACGAGCAGTACTTC,CASSYRDNYEQYF
TRBV4-1,few,TRBD2,TRBJ2-1,TGCGCCAGCAGCCAAGTCTGGCTACTAGCGGGAGGGGGGCAGTTCTTC,CASSQVWLLAGGGQFF
TRBV4-1,-,-,TRBJ2-5,TGCGCCAGCAGCCAAGATAGGAGGCGGGAGACCCAGTACTTC,CASSQDRRRETQYF
TRBV5-4,-,TRBD2,TRBJ2-1,TGTGCCAGCAGCTTATGGTCGCCGCCCGCTAGCGGTTCCTACAATGAGCAGTTCTTC,CASSLWSPPASGSYNEQFF
TRBV29-1,-,-,TRBJ2-1,TGCAGCGTTAGCGGCGGGCCGAGCTCCTACAATGAGCAGTTCTTC,CSVSGGPSSYNEQFF
TRBV11-2,-,TRBD2,TRBJ2-7,TGTGCCAGCAGCTCAGGACTAGCGGGAGTACACGAGCAGTACTTC,CASSSGLAGVHEQYF
TRBV2,-,-,TRBJ1-2,TGTGCCAGCAGTGCAGGGTATAACTATGGCTACACCTTC,CASSAGYNYGYTF
TRBV11-2,-,TRBD2,TRBJ2-7,TGTGCCAGCAGCCCGATAGCGGGAGGGCTTGAGCAGTACTTC,CASSPIAGGLEQYF
TRBV13,-,TRBD2,TRBJ2-7,TGTGCCAGCAGCGAACCGGGACTAGCGGGAGCCTACGAGCAGTACTTC,CASSEPGLAGAYEQYF
TRBV7-9,-,-,TRBJ2-7,TGTGCCAGCAGTTCGTCTAGCCTTCCCTCCTACGAGCAGTACTTC,CASSSSSLPSYEQYF
TRBV27,-,-,TRBJ1-1,TGTGCCAGCAGTTATTTGTCAGGGAACACTGAAGCTTTCTTT,CASSYLSGNTEAFF
TRBV2,-,TRBD1,TRBJ1-4,TGTGCCAGCAGAGGGACAGGGCAAGAAAAACTGTTTTTT,CASRGTGQEKLFF
TRBV27,once,TRBD2,TRBJ2-1,TGTGCCAGCACGGGACTAGCGGGATACAATGAGCAGTTCTTC,CASTGLAGYNEQFF
TRBV18,-,-,TRBJ2-2,TGTGCCAGCTCACCACCCCAGGGGGGCACCGGGGAGCTGTTTTTT,CASSPPQGGTGELFF
TRBV30,-,TRBD1,TRBJ1-1,TGTGCCTGGCGACAGGGGATGATCACTGAAGCTTTCTTT,CAWRQGMITEAFF
TRBV27,-,-,TRBJ1-2,TGTGCCAGCAGTTTATCGGGGGCCTCGTATGGCTACACCTTC,CASSLSGASYGYTF
TRBV5-7,-,TRBD1,TRBJ2-7,TGTGCCAGCAGCTTTTACCGGGACAGCATTTTCTACGAGCAGTACTTC,CASSFYRDSIFYEQYF
TRBV9,-,TRBD2,TRBJ2-1,TGTGCCAGCACCAAGGCGGGAGGACTCTACAATGAGCAGTTCTTC,CASTKAGGLYNEQFF
TRBV2,-,TRBD2,TRBJ2-3,TGTGCCAGCGAGACTAGCGGTAACACAGATACGCAGTATTTT,CASETSGNTDTQYF
TRBV9,-,-,TRBJ1-2,TGTGCCAGCAGCGTAAGAGATAGGGGAGGCTACACCTTC,CASSVRDRGGYTF
TRBV6-1,-,-,TRBJ1-2,TGTGCCAGCCAGCCGCAGGGTGGCTATGGCTACACCTTC,CASQPQGGYGYTF
TRBV30,once,TRBD1,TRBJ2-1,TGTGCCTGGAGCGGCCTCGCAGACAGGGGGTTCTACAATGAGCAGTTCTTC,CAWSGLADRGFYNEQFF
TRBV13,once,-,TRBJ1-2,TGTGCCAGCAGCTTAGTGCAGGCGTATGGCTACACCTTC,CASSLVQAYGYTF
TRBV13,once,-,TRBJ2-7,TGTGCCAGCAGCTTTCGGGGGGAGGGACACTACGAGCAGTACTTC,CASSFRGEGHYEQYF
TRBV7-2,-,-,TRBJ2-3,TGTGCCAGCCGACAGGGACTAGGAGATACGCAGTATTTT,CASRQGLGDTQYF
TRBV19,once,TRBD1,TRBJ1-1,TGTGCCAGTAGTCCCGGGACAGGGTTAACTGAAGCTTTCTTT,CASSPGTGLTEAFF
TRBV12-5,-,TRBD2,TRBJ2-1,TGTGCTAGTGGTTTCGTAGCGGGACCCTACAATGAGCAGTTCTTC,CASGFVAGPYNEQFF
TRBV5-1,-,TRBD1,TRBJ1-1,TGCGCCAGCAGCTTGGGGACAGGCGGTGAGGAGTCTGAAGCTTTCTTT,CASSLGTGGEESEAFF